One sample yielded the 9 T cell receptor beta chains listed below, sequenced in a study of shared clonotypes between healthy human individuals. The data were produced by immunoSEQ multiplex PCR, yet TCRdb's version contains in-frame clones alone and is incomplete. The table has 780,000 or so clones, roughly 72% seen once. The sequenced sample was memory CD4+ T cells sorted from blood. The subset here: CD45RA-negative fraction. These receptor sequences come from a woman aged 25 to 39 in good health.

The chain is built from TRBV28 and TRBJ1-1; a weak D match, TRBD1 (6 bases). Deletions cut 8 bases from V and 7 bases from J, with 20 bases between. The CDR3 sequence is 14 residues long. Germline CDR1 reads MDHEN; CDR2 reads SYDVKM. The CDR3 sequence: CASGDGNRDREAFF. The CDR3 bases are TGTGCCAGCGGAGACGGCAACAGGGATCGTGAAGCTTTCTTT.

The rearrangement uses TRBV27 and TRBJ2-3, with D possibly being TRBD2 (6 bases). The CDR3 has 14 residues. The germline V and J ends were trimmed by 5 bases and 2 bases, with 11 bases remaining between them. Germline V lookup: CDR1 MNHEY, CDR2 SMNVEV (reference sequence). CDR3 nucleotides: TGTGCCAGCAGTAGACGGGACTCCACAGATACGCAGTATTTT. It encodes CASSRRDSTDTQYF.

Concerning this clone itself: Germline and junction disagree at one end, which may indicate a read error. The sample carries other DNA sequences with the same CDR3. The chain is built from TRBV5-4 and TRBJ1-1; D gene unclear. The germline V gene has CDR1 SGHNT and CDR2 YYREEE (reference sequence). The CDR3 runs 11 residues. In DNA form, the CDR3 reads TGTGCCAGCAGCTTTTCAACTGAGGCTTTCTTT. This translates into CASSFSTEAFF.

CDR3 sequence (DNA): TGTGCCAGCAGTGAAGAAACTCTAGCCCACGGTGAGCAGTTCTTC. The encoded protein is CASSEETLAHGEQFF. The genes are TRBV2 and TRBJ2-1; D perhaps matches TRBD2 (5 bases). Germline loops: CDR1 SNHLY, CDR2 FYNNEI. The CDR3 consists of 15 residues. Trimming removed 1 base from V and 9 bases from J, with 16 bases in between. Full variable domain (remainder filled in from reference TRBV2 and TRBJ2-1): EPEVTQTPSHQVTQMGQEVILRCVPISNHLYFYWYRQILGQKVEFLVSFYNNEISEKSEIFDDQFSVERPDGSNFTLKIRSTKLEDSAMYFCASSEETLAHGEQFFGPGTRLTVL.

The V gene is TRBV7-9, the J gene TRBJ2-7; 8 nucleotides match TRBD2. Germline CDR1 SEHNR, CDR2 FQNEAQ (reference sequence). Germline trimming cut 7 bases from V and 6 bases from J; bases unmatched to any gene: 14. The CDR3 extends over 15 amino acids. CDR3 protein: CASIAPGGGPGEQYF. Here the CDR3 DNA reads TGTGCCAGCATCGCACCGGGGGGGGGTCCCGGCGAGCAGTACTTC. The whole variable domain, remainder taken from reference TRBV7-9 and TRBJ2-7, is DTGVSQNPRHKITKRGQNVTFRCDPISEHNRLYWYRQTLGQGPEFLTYFQNEAQLEKSRLLSDRFSAERPKGSFSTLEIQRTEQGDSAMYLCASIAPGGGPGEQYFGPGTRLTVT.

This clone was detected only once. This chain uses TRBV4-1 with TRBJ2-7; no firm D call. CDR1 and CDR2 from the germline V gene are MGHRA and YSYEKL. The ends were cut back, 1 base at V and 1 base at J, with 5 bases in the middle. The length of the CDR3 is 13 residues. Here the CDR3 reads CASSQAGSYEQYF. In nucleotides, the CDR3 is TGCGCCAGCAGCCAAGCGGGTTCCTACGAGCAGTACTTC.

The chain uses TRBV4-2 and TRBJ2-5, with 11 nucleotides matching TRBD2. After removal of 5 bases from V and 1 base from J, the junction contained 3 bases not matched to a gene. Germline V gene sequence: CDR1 LGHNA, CDR2 YNFKEQ. The CDR3 is 15 residues long. The CDR3 bases are TGTGCCAGCAGCGCCGGACTAGCGGGCCAAGAGACCCAGTACTTC. The encoded protein is CASSAGLAGQETQYF.

In its sample, this clone was seen a few times. V is TRBV6-5 and J is TRBJ1-4; D is perhaps TRBD1 (5 bases). Germline assignment: CDR1 MNHEY and CDR2 SVGAGI. The V gene lost 8 bases and the J gene lost 8 bases, with 18 bases spanning the gap. This CDR3 is 14 amino acids long. CDR3 residues: CASGATPRWEKLFF. The CDR3 DNA follows: TGTGCCAGCGGGGCCACGCCTAGGTGGGAAAAACTGTTTTTT.

The rearrangement joins TRBV28 to TRBJ2-5; D remains unclear. The V end was cut by 5 bases, the J end by 1 base, with 11 bases between. The CDR3 runs 14 residues. CDR1 MDHEN and CDR2 SYDVKM come from the germline V gene. This CDR3 is CASSKPAIQETQYF. DNA for the CDR3: TGTGCCAGCAGTAAGCCAGCCATCCAAGAGACCCAGTACTTC. The full variable domain, with the rest looked up from reference TRBV28 and TRBJ2-5, is DVKVTQSSRYLVKRTGEKVFLECVQDMDHENMFWYRQDPGLGLRLIYFSYDVKMKEKGDIPEGYSVSREKKERFSLILESASTNQTSMYLCASSKPAIQETQYFGPGTRLLVL.